These T cell receptor beta chains were read from a single sample in a study of blood T cells in healthy people across ages. TCRdb used MiXCR to reprocess the 5' RACE reads, holding one entry per CDR3 protein. This sample has some 850,000 distinct CDR3 sequences, with roughly 26% found just once. In addition, the sample was reused for a study of T cells of mothers and their children.

Sequencing was performed on blood. The receptors derive from a boy aged 5-17 years in good health. Both conserved end residues are part of each CDR3. D genes are given only for firm matches. The size of a clone is reported for some rows only, either as once, few or many, or as a class for expanded clones.

j_call: TRBJ1-5; v_call: TRBV7-2; clone_size: NA; d_call: NA; cdr3_aa: CASSFVTVNRPQHF; cdr3_nt: TGTGCCAGCAGCTTTGTGACAGTTAATCGGCCCCAGCATTTT
j_call: TRBJ2-7; v_call: TRBV6-6; clone_size: NA; d_call: NA; cdr3_aa: CASRRGRKYEQYF; cdr3_nt: TGTGCCAGCAGGCGCGGACGGAAATACGAGCAGTACTTC
j_call: TRBJ2-5; v_call: TRBV5-1; clone_size: NA; d_call: NA; cdr3_aa: CASSLDGLPWSQETQYF; cdr3_nt: TGCGCCAGCAGCTTGGATGGGCTGCCCTGGAGCCAAGAGACCCAGTACTTC
j_call: TRBJ1-5; v_call: TRBV6-1; clone_size: NA; d_call: NA; cdr3_aa: CASSGGVGRPQHF; cdr3_nt: TGTGCCAGCAGTGGGGGAGTAGGTAGGCCCCAGCATTTT
j_call: TRBJ2-2; v_call: TRBV20-1; clone_size: NA; d_call: NA; cdr3_aa: CSARDIRGPGNTGELFF; cdr3_nt: TGCAGTGCTAGAGATATACGGGGGCCCGGGAACACCGGGGAGCTGTTTTTT
j_call: TRBJ2-5; v_call: TRBV12-3/TRBV12-4; clone_size: NA; d_call: TRBD2; cdr3_aa: CASTPGEGQETQYF; cdr3_nt: TGTGCCAGCACCCCGGGGGAGGGGCAAGAGACCCAGTACTTC
j_call: TRBJ2-1; v_call: TRBV29-1; clone_size: NA; d_call: NA; cdr3_aa: CSVAQLGNEQFF; cdr3_nt: TGCAGCGTTGCCCAACTAGGCAATGAGCAGTTCTTC
j_call: TRBJ2-1; v_call: TRBV3-1; clone_size: NA; d_call: NA; cdr3_aa: CASSQDSTRLSSYNEQFF; cdr3_nt: TGTGCCAGCAGCCAAGATAGTACTAGACTGAGCTCCTACAATGAGCAGTTCTTC
j_call: TRBJ2-5; v_call: TRBV12-3/TRBV12-4; clone_size: few; d_call: TRBD2; cdr3_aa: CASRAASPTSGGKETQYF; cdr3_nt: TGTGCCAGCAGAGCCGCCAGCCCGACTAGCGGGGGAAAAGAGACCCAGTACTTC
j_call: TRBJ1-2; v_call: TRBV5-1; clone_size: few; d_call: NA; cdr3_aa: CASSSGEAGTYKGYTF; cdr3_nt: TGCGCCAGCAGCTCGGGGGAAGCGGGGACGTATAAAGGCTACACCTTC
j_call: TRBJ2-1; v_call: TRBV30; clone_size: NA; d_call: TRBD2; cdr3_aa: CAWSRLAGFGNEQFF; cdr3_nt: TGTGCCTGGAGTCGACTAGCGGGGTTTGGCAATGAGCAGTTCTTC
j_call: TRBJ1-2; v_call: TRBV5-1; clone_size: few; d_call: NA; cdr3_aa: CASSYEGANYGYTF; cdr3_nt: TGCGCCAGCAGCTATGAGGGCGCTAACTATGGCTACACCTTC
j_call: TRBJ1-1; v_call: TRBV4-1; clone_size: NA; d_call: TRBD1; cdr3_aa: CASSHKPGTGVLGTEAFF; cdr3_nt: TGCGCCAGCAGCCATAAACCCGGGACAGGGGTCCTCGGCACTGAAGCTTTCTTT
j_call: TRBJ2-7; v_call: TRBV19; clone_size: NA; d_call: TRBD2; cdr3_aa: CATGGSGGVSYEQYF; cdr3_nt: TGTGCCACCGGAGGCTCCGGGGGGGTATCCTACGAGCAGTACTTC
j_call: TRBJ2-3; v_call: TRBV28; clone_size: NA; d_call: NA; cdr3_aa: CASVGPTDTQYF; cdr3_nt: TGTGCCAGCGTCGGTCCCACAGATACGCAGTATTTT
j_call: TRBJ2-5; v_call: TRBV11-2; clone_size: few; d_call: NA; cdr3_aa: CASRDLGRGGAETQYF; cdr3_nt: TGTGCCAGCCGCGACCTTGGCAGGGGAGGTGCAGAGACCCAGTACTTC
j_call: TRBJ1-2; v_call: TRBV4-1; clone_size: few; d_call: NA; cdr3_aa: CASSQPGQGRHPTF; cdr3_nt: TGCGCCAGCAGCCAGCCGGGACAAGGAAGGCATCCCACCTTC
j_call: TRBJ1-4; v_call: TRBV30; clone_size: NA; d_call: TRBD1; cdr3_aa: CAWSDGTGEAEKLFF; cdr3_nt: TGTGCCTGGAGTGACGGGACAGGGGAGGCTGAAAAACTGTTTTTT
j_call: TRBJ2-3; v_call: TRBV9; clone_size: few; d_call: TRBD2; cdr3_aa: CASSPGLAGGQDTQYF; cdr3_nt: TGTGCCAGCAGCCCGGGACTAGCGGGGGGGCAAGATACGCAGTATTTT
j_call: TRBJ2-2; v_call: TRBV12-3/TRBV12-4; clone_size: few; d_call: TRBD2; cdr3_aa: CASRSGTSGPTGELFF; cdr3_nt: TGTGCCAGCAGATCCGGGACTAGCGGGCCTACCGGGGAGCTGTTTTTT
j_call: TRBJ1-2; v_call: TRBV16; clone_size: NA; d_call: TRBD1; cdr3_aa: CASSPQDRGDYGYTF; cdr3_nt: TGTGCCAGCAGCCCCCAGGACAGGGGTGACTATGGCTACACCTTC
j_call: TRBJ1-1; v_call: TRBV5-1; clone_size: few; d_call: TRBD1; cdr3_aa: CASRSGTGNTEAFF; cdr3_nt: TGCGCCAGCAGGTCCGGGACAGGAAACACTGAAGCTTTCTTT
j_call: TRBJ1-1; v_call: TRBV6-5; clone_size: NA; d_call: NA; cdr3_aa: CASSYSGTPGPEAFF; cdr3_nt: TGTGCCAGCAGTTACTCAGGGACCCCGGGGCCTGAAGCTTTCTTT
j_call: TRBJ2-1; v_call: TRBV5-1; clone_size: NA; d_call: NA; cdr3_aa: CASSFKIGQKSAEESSYNEQFF; cdr3_nt: TGCGCCAGCAGCTTTAAGATTGGACAGAAAAGTGCGGAAGAGAGCTCCTACAATGAGCAGTTCTTC
j_call: TRBJ2-1; v_call: TRBV12-3/TRBV12-4; clone_size: NA; d_call: NA; cdr3_aa: CASSLAERMRNERFF; cdr3_nt: TGTGCCAGCAGTTTAGCAGAGAGAATGCGGAATGAGCGGTTCTTC
j_call: TRBJ1-1; v_call: TRBV20-1; clone_size: NA; d_call: TRBD1; cdr3_aa: CSAPGQGLGNTEAFF; cdr3_nt: TGCAGTGCTCCTGGACAGGGACTCGGGAACACTGAAGCTTTCTTT
j_call: TRBJ1-4; v_call: TRBV6-1; clone_size: few; d_call: NA; cdr3_aa: CASSPGGGMTTNEKLFF; cdr3_nt: TGTGCCAGCAGTCCTGGGGGGGGGATGACTACTAATGAAAAACTGTTTTTT
j_call: TRBJ2-6; v_call: TRBV27; clone_size: few; d_call: NA; cdr3_aa: CASSFRGLGANVLTF; cdr3_nt: TGTGCCAGCAGTTTTCGGGGGCTCGGGGCCAACGTCCTGACTTTC
j_call: TRBJ2-1; v_call: TRBV5-5; clone_size: few; d_call: NA; cdr3_aa: CASSLGGLWNYNEQFF; cdr3_nt: TGTGCCAGCAGCTTGGGAGGCCTCTGGAACTACAATGAGCAGTTCTTC
j_call: TRBJ2-5; v_call: TRBV10-3; clone_size: NA; d_call: TRBD1; cdr3_aa: CAISLGTGRETQYF; cdr3_nt: TGTGCCATCTCCCTCGGGACAGGGAGGGAGACCCAGTACTTC
j_call: TRBJ2-1; v_call: TRBV6-5; clone_size: few; d_call: TRBD1; cdr3_aa: CASSYRQGDEQFF; cdr3_nt: TGTGCCAGCAGTTACAGACAGGGGGATGAGCAGTTCTTC
j_call: TRBJ2-7; v_call: TRBV20-1; clone_size: few; d_call: NA; cdr3_aa: CSAPFTGSSYEQYF; cdr3_nt: TGCAGTGCTCCCTTTACGGGCAGCTCCTACGAGCAGTACTTC
j_call: TRBJ2-5; v_call: TRBV2; clone_size: many; d_call: NA; cdr3_aa: CASSVDRSETQYF; cdr3_nt: TGTGCCAGCAGTGTCGACAGGTCGGAGACCCAGTACTTC
j_call: TRBJ2-7; v_call: TRBV12-3/TRBV12-4; clone_size: few; d_call: NA; cdr3_aa: CASSLGAGVSYEQYF; cdr3_nt: TGTGCCAGCAGTTTGGGGGCAGGAGTCTCCTACGAGCAGTACTTC
j_call: TRBJ2-3; v_call: TRBV20-1; clone_size: NA; d_call: TRBD2; cdr3_aa: CSATHSGGNTDTQYF; cdr3_nt: TGCAGTGCTACCCATAGCGGGGGGAACACAGATACGCAGTATTTT
j_call: TRBJ2-3; v_call: TRBV6-6; clone_size: many; d_call: NA; cdr3_aa: CASSYGTDTQYF; cdr3_nt: TGTGCCAGCAGTTACGGCACAGATACGCAGTATTTT